The 21 T cell receptor beta chains given below trace back to one sample, sequenced in a study of T cell repertoires in cytomegalovirus infection. TCRdb reprocessed the reads with MiXCR, giving one entry per CDR3 protein. The table lists hundreds of thousands of distinct CDR3 sequences, roughly 33% of them singletons, with roughly 18% in the top ten. Antigens of these TCRs are unknown. The sequenced sample was cultured PBMCs, obtained from culture after CMV antigen stimulation. The receptors shown here come from a human donor in good health (CMV status not recorded). Some clones in this sample may be carry-over from other donors' samples.

The V and J genes are TRBV7-9 and TRBJ1-1; D remains unclear. Germline CDR1 is SEHNR and CDR2 is FQNEAQ (reference sequence). The CDR3 has 13 amino acids. The germline V and J ends were trimmed by 2 bases and 5 bases, with 9 bases remaining between them. Here the CDR3 DNA reads TGTGCCAGCAGCTTATCCTCCGGAACTGAAGCTTTCTTT. Translated: CASSLSSGTEAFF.

On this clonotype: A read error may explain this, as a much larger clone is one base away. The chain couples TRBV7-8 to TRBJ2-1; tentative D call: TRBD2 (5 bases). Germline loops: CDR1 SGHVS, CDR2 FQNEAQ. The V and J ends lost 6 bases and 8 bases respectively, with 17 bases between them. The CDR3 is 14 residues long. CDR3 DNA: TGTGCCAGCAGATCCACCTTAGCGTTGGATGAGCAGTTCTTC. Protein product: CASRSTLALDEQFF.

The chain links TRBV7-1 to TRBJ2-7; possibly TRBD1 for D (6 bases). TRBV7-1 qualifies as an ORF whose function is uncertain. This CDR3 has 17 residues. With 5 bases removed from V and 1 base from J, the gap between germline ends came to 21 bases. The CDR3 DNA reads as TGTGCCAGCAGCCCCCGAACCCCACAGGGTGGTTCCTACGAGCAGTACTTC. It translates to CASSPRTPQGGSYEQYF.

This clonotype was seen a handful of times. J is TRBJ1-3 and V is TRBV6-5, with D possibly matching TRBD1 (5 bases). Germline assignment: CDR1 MNHEY and CDR2 SVGAGI. The CDR3 runs to 16 residues. V shed 2 bases and J shed 0 bases, with 11 bases lying between them. The CDR3 DNA sequence: TGTGCCAGCAGTTACAGTGGGGGGATCTCTGGAAACACCATATATTTT. Amino acid sequence: CASSYSGGISGNTIYF.

V gene TRBV11-2 combines with J gene TRBJ2-1, with D possibly being TRBD2 (6 bases). The germline CDR1 and CDR2 sequences are SGHAT and FQNNGV. This CDR3 has 15 amino acids. V was trimmed by 6 bases and J by 3 bases, leaving 15 bases between them. The CDR3 reads CASSRDGRDYNEQFF. CDR3 DNA sequence: TGTGCCAGCAGTCGGGACGGGCGGGACTACAATGAGCAGTTCTTC.

This chain connects TRBV2 to TRBJ2-7; either TRBD1 or TRBD2 may fit D (5 bases each). The V gene's germline CDR1 is SNHLY and CDR2 FYNNEI. The CDR3 loop spans 15 amino acids. V was shortened by 6 bases and J by 0 bases, with 15 bases between the two germline ends. CDR3 coding DNA: TGTGCCAGCAGGAGGGGCGCGCCCAGCTCCTACGAGCAGTACTTC. Residues: CASRRGAPSSYEQYF.

The V gene is TRBV6-6, the J gene TRBJ2-5; 7 nucleotides line up with TRBD2. CDR3 length equals 17 residues. Germline CDR1 is MNHNY and CDR2 is SVGAGI (reference sequence). The V gene end was trimmed by 2 bases and the J gene end by 5 bases; junction bases not matched to a gene: 14. CDR3 DNA: TGTGCCAGCAGTTACACCGCCTTTGCGGGAGCAGAGGAGACCCAGTACTTC. The encoded protein is CASSYTAFAGAEETQYF.

The table lists this clonotype with many counts. The chain is built from TRBV7-2 and TRBJ2-1; D gene ambiguous. V lost 5 bases to trimming and J lost 12 bases, with 14 bases between them. There are 12 residues in the CDR3. CDR1 is SGHTA and CDR2 is FQGNSA in the germline V gene. CDR3 sequence reads: CASSPGQIGQFF. The CDR3 coding sequence is TGTGCCAGCAGCCCGGGTCAGATTGGGCAGTTCTTC.

This clonotype came up a few times. The V and J genes are TRBV6-1 and TRBJ1-6; possibly TRBD1 for D (5 bases). V dropped 8 bases and J dropped 5 bases, with 13 bases sitting between them. CDR3 size: 14 residues. The germline V gene encodes CDR1 MNHNS and CDR2 SASEGT. The CDR3 nucleotides read TGTGCCAGCCGTCAACCCAGGGATAATTCACCCCTCCACTTT. Translating it yields CASRQPRDNSPLHF.

This clonotype was seen a handful of times. The chain links TRBV15 to TRBJ2-1; D assignment may be TRBD1 or TRBD2 (6 bases each). The CDR3 runs to 18 residues. Germline assignment: CDR1 LNHNV and CDR2 YYDKDF (reference sequence). V lost 0 bases to trimming and J lost 8 bases, with 23 bases between them. CDR3 loop: CATSRERRGLADSHEQFF. DNA for the CDR3: TGTGCCACCAGCAGAGAACGACGGGGGCTAGCCGATTCGCATGAGCAGTTCTTC.

The gene calls are TRBV7-2 and TRBJ1-3; D is undetermined. The CDR3 has 12 amino acids. The germline V and J ends were trimmed by 5 bases and 6 bases, with 8 bases remaining between them. Per germline, CDR1 SGHTA and CDR2 FQGNSA. CDR3 residues: CASSPPANTIYF. The CDR3 nucleotides read TGTGCCAGCAGCCCCCCGGCAAACACCATATATTTT.

This clonotype has only a few counts. J is TRBJ2-2 and V is TRBV7-2; TRBD2 aligns across 13 bases. This CDR3 is built from 19 residues. Unmatched junction bases numbered 8, after V lost 4 bases and J lost 0 bases. The germline V gene encodes CDR1 SGHTA and CDR2 FQGNSA. CDR3 sequence (DNA): TGTGCCAGCAGCTCCCGACTAGCGGGAGGCCCTACGAACACCGGGGAGCTGTTTTTT. The encoded protein is CASSSRLAGGPTNTGELFF.

The J gene is TRBJ1-2, the V gene TRBV19, with D possibly being TRBD1 (5 bases). Germline CDR1 LNHDA, CDR2 SQIVND (reference sequence). The CDR3 sequence is 14 residues long. With 0 bases removed from V and 6 bases from J, the gap between germline ends came to 11 bases. In nucleotides, the CDR3 is TGTGCCAGTAGTATAGATAGGGGAATGGATGGCTACACCTTC. Its translation is CASSIDRGMDGYTF.

This chain links TRBV6-2 or TRBV6-3 with TRBJ2-1; 9 nucleotides align to TRBD1. Per the germline V gene, CDR1 is MNHEY and CDR2 is SVGEGT. V was clipped by 0 bases and J by 8 bases; unmatched bases: 14. The CDR3 has 18 residues. The CDR3 is CASSYSISRDRASDEQFF. The CDR3 nucleotides read TGTGCCAGCAGTTACTCGATTTCGCGGGACAGGGCGAGCGATGAGCAGTTCTTC.

J is TRBJ2-4 and V is TRBV7-8, with D possibly called TRBD1 or TRBD2 (5 bases each). CDR1 is SGHVS, CDR2 FQNEAQ, per germline. Trimming took 0 bases from V and 5 from J, leaving 11 bases between them. The CDR3 has 15 residues. Written as DNA, the CDR3 is TGTGCCAGCAGCTTAGCCAGGGAGCCCGAAAACATTCAGTACTTC. Residues: CASSLAREPENIQYF. Full variable domain (missing parts from reference TRBV7-8 and TRBJ2-4): GAGVSQSPRYKVAKRGQDVALRCDPISGHVSLFWYQQALGQGPEFLTYFQNEAQLDKSGLPSDRFFAERPEGSVSTLKIQRTQQEDSAVYLCASSLAREPENIQYFGAGTRLSVL.

This clonotype appeared many times. This chain connects TRBV28 to TRBJ1-2; maybe TRBD1 (5 bases). The germline V gene has CDR1 MDHEN and CDR2 SYDVKM. The CDR3 has 16 residues. Deletions cut 2 bases from V and 4 bases from J, with 17 bases between. The CDR3 sequence: CASSLGLTGPRYGYTF. The CDR3, as DNA: TGTGCCAGCAGTTTAGGATTAACAGGCCCGCGCTATGGCTACACCTTC.

This clonotype has a handful of counts. This rearrangement joins TRBV7-8 to TRBJ2-7, with 11 nucleotides matching TRBD2. CDR1 SGHVS and CDR2 FQNEAQ come from the germline V gene. This CDR3 has 16 residues. Germline trimming cut 5 bases from V and 2 bases from J; bases unmatched to any gene: 8. The CDR3 is CASSKSGTSGTYEQYF. CDR3 in DNA: TGTGCCAGCAGCAAATCCGGGACTAGCGGAACCTACGAGCAGTACTTC. The full variable domain, rest sourced from reference TRBV7-8 and TRBJ2-7, is GAGVSQSPRYKVAKRGQDVALRCDPISGHVSLFWYQQALGQGPEFLTYFQNEAQLDKSGLPSDRFFAERPEGSVSTLKIQRTQQEDSAVYLCASSKSGTSGTYEQYFGPGTRLTVT.

The V gene is TRBV12-3 or TRBV12-4, the J gene TRBJ2-3; the D gene could be TRBD1 or TRBD2 (5 bases each). The CDR3 spans 11 residues. V was clipped by 3 bases and J by 14 bases, with 12 bases between them. CDR3 in amino acids: CASSFEGRLYF. In DNA form, the CDR3 reads TGTGCCAGCAGTTTCGAGGGACGACTGTATTTT.

This clonotype has a handful of counts. The rearrangement joins TRBV6-2 or TRBV6-3 to TRBJ1-6, with TRBD1 as a possible D gene (5 bases). This CDR3 comprises 16 residues. V was cut by 2 bases and J by 0 bases, with 8 bases left in between. The germline gives CDR1 MNHEY, CDR2 SVGEGT. CDR3 coding DNA: TGTGCCAGCAGTTACGAGGGGTACTCCTATAATTCACCCCTCCACTTT. Residues: CASSYEGYSYNSPLHF.

This chain uses TRBV5-6 with TRBJ2-6, with D unresolved. The germline V gene encodes CDR1 SGHDT and CDR2 YYEEEE. The CDR3 covers 18 residues. Trimming pared 6 bases from V and 0 bases from J, leaving 19 bases between. CDR3 nucleotide sequence: TGTGCCAGCAACTCCCTGGTCGCGATCGTCTCTGGGGCCAACGTCCTGACTTTC. Translated: CASNSLVAIVSGANVLTF. The entire variable domain, with the rest obtained from reference TRBV5-6 and TRBJ2-6, is as follows: DAGVTQSPTHLIKTRGQQVTLRCSPKSGHDTVSWYQQALGQGPQFIFQYYEEEERQRGNFPDRFSGHQFPNYSSELNVNALLLGDSALYLCASNSLVAIVSGANVLTFGAGSRLTVL.

This clonotype has only a few counts. J is TRBJ1-5 and V is TRBV19; 7 bases line up with TRBD1. CDR3 length: 15 residues. Trimming at V came to 5 bases and at J to 2 bases, leaving 6 bases not matched to a gene. Looked up from germline, CDR1 is LNHDA and CDR2 is SQIVND (reference sequence). Here the CDR3 reads CASSFRDRGNQPQHF. The DNA for the CDR3 is TGTGCCAGTAGTTTCCGGGACAGAGGCAATCAGCCCCAGCATTTT.